The entry below describes one T cell receptor (beta chain). Its antigen remains unidentified. Amplification used 60 Vbeta primers and 13 Jbeta primers. Some clones are missing from TCRdb's copy, which holds only in-frame ones; the method was immunoSEQ multiplex PCR. The ten top clones account for 1.1%, within a sample of roughly 200,000 clones. This specimen belongs to a study of cytomegalovirus exposure and HLA in healthy donors. As for the study in general: A previous analysis identified 117 million unique TCR beta sequences derived from some 200 million T cells.

Study results and caveats: Previously analyzed data showed that most TCR beta V segments were productive at a frequency of about 90% or about 30%.

The receptor comes from a girl aged 2-15 years in good health and CMV-seropositive. The sample taken for sequencing was PBMCs.

The CDR3 protein is CASNPWGGYEQYF. DNA of the CDR3: TGTGCCAGCAACCCCTGGGGGGGATACGAGCAGTACTTC. The chain uses TRBV7-9 and TRBJ2-7; 7 nucleotides line up with TRBD2. The V segment lost 7 bases and the J segment 4 bases; nucleotides outside the gene matches: 7. The CDR3 consists of 13 residues. Germline values: CDR1 SEHNR, CDR2 FQNEAQ (reference sequence).